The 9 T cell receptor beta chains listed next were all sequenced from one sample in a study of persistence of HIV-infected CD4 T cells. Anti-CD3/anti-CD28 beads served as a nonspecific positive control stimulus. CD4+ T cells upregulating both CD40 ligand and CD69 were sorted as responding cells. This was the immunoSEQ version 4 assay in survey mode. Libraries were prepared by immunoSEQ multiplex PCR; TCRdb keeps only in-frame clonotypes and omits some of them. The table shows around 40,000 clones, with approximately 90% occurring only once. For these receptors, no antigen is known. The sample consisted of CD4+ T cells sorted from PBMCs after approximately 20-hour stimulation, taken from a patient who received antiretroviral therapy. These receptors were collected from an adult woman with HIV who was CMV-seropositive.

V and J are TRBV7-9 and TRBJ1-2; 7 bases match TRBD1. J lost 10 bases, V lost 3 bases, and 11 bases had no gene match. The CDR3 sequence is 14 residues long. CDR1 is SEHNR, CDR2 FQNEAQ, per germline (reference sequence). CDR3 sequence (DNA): TGTGCCAGCAGCTTCCCGGGACAGTCAATAGCCTACACCTTC. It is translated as CASSFPGQSIAYTF.

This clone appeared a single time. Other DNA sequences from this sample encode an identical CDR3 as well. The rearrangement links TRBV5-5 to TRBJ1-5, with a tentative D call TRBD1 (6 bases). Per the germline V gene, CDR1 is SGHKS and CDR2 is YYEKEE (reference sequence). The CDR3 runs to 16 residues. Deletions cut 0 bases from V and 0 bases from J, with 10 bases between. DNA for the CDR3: TGTGCCAGCAGCTTGGCTACAGGGCTTAGCAATCAGCCCCAGCATTTT. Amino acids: CASSLATGLSNQPQHF.

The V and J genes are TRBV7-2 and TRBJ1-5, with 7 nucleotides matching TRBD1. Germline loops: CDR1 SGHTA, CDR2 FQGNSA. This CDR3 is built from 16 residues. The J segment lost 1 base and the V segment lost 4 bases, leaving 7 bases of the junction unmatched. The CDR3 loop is CASSWGQTISNQPQHF. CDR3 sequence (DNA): TGTGCCAGCAGCTGGGGACAGACTATAAGCAATCAGCCCCAGCATTTT.

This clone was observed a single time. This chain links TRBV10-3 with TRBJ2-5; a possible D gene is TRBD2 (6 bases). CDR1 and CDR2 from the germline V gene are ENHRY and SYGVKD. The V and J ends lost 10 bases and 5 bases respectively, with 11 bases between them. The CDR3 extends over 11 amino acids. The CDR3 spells CATRDSETQYF. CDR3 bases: TGTGCCACACGGGACTCGGAGACCCAGTACTTC.

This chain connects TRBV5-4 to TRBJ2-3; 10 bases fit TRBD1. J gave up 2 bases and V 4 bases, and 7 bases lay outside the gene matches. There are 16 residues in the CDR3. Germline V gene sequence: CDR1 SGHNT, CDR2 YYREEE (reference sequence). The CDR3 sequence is CASSKPGQGITDTQYF. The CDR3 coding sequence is TGTGCCAGCAGCAAGCCGGGACAGGGGATCACAGATACGCAGTATTTT.

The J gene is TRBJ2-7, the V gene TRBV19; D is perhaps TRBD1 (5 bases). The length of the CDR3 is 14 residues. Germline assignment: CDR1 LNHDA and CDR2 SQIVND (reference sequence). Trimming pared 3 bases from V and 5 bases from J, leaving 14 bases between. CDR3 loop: CASSIGAVIDEQYF. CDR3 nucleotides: TGTGCCAGTAGTATTGGGGCAGTCATCGACGAGCAGTACTTC.

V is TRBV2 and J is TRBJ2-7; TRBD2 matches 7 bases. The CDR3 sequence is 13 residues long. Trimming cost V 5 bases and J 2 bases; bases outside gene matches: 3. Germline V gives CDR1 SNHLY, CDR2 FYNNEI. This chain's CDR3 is CASSRTSPYEQYV. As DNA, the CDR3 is TGTGCCAGCAGTAGGACTAGTCCCTACGAGCAGTACGTC.

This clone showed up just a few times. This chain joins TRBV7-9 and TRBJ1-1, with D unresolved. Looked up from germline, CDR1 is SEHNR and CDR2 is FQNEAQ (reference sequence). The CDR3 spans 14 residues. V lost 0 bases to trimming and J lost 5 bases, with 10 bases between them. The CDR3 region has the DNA TGTGCCAGCAGCTTAGCCGGACGGGAGACTGAAGCTTTCTTT. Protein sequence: CASSLAGRETEAFF.

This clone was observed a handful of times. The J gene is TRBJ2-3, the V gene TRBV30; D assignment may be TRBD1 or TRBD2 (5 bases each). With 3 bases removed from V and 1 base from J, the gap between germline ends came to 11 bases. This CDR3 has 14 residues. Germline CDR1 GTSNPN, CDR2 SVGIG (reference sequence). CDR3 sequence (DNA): TGTGCCTGGAGACCAGTGGGGGGCACAGATACGCAGTATTTT. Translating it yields CAWRPVGGTDTQYF.